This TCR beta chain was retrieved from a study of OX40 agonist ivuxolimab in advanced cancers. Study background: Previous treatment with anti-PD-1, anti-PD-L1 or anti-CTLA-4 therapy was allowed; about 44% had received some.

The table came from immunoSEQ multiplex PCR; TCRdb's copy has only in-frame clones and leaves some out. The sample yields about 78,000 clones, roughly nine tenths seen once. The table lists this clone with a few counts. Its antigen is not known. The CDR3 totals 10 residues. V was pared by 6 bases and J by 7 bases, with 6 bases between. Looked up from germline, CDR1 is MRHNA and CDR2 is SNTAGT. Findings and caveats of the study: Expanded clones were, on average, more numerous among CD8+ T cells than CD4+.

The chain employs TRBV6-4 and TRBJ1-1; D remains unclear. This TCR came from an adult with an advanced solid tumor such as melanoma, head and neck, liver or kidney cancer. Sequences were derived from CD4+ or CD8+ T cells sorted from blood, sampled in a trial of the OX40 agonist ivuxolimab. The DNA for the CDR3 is TGTGCCAGCAGGGAGTGTGAAGCTTTCTTT. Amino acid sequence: CASRECEAFF.